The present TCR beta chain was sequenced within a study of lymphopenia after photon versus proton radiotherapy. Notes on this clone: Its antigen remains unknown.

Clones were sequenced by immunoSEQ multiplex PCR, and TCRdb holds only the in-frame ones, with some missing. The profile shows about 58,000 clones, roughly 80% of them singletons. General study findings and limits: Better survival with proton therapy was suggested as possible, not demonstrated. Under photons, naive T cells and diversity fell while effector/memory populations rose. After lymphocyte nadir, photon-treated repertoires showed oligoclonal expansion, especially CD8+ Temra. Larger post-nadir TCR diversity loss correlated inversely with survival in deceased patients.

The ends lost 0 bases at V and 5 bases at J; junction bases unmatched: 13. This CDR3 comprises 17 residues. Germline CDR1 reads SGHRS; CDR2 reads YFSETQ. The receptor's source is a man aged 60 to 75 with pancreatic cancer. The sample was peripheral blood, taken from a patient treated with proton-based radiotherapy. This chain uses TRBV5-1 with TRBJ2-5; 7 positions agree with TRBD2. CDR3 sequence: CASSLGLAGARRETQYF. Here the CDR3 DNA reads TGCGCCAGCAGCTTGGGATTGGCGGGAGCACGTCGGGAGACCCAGTACTTC. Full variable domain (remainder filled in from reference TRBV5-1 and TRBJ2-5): KAGVTQTPRYLIKTRGQQVTLSCSPISGHRSVSWYQQTPGQGLQFLFEYFSETQRNKGNFPGRFSGRQFSNSRSEMNVSTLELGDSALYLCASSLGLAGARRETQYFGPGTRLLVL.